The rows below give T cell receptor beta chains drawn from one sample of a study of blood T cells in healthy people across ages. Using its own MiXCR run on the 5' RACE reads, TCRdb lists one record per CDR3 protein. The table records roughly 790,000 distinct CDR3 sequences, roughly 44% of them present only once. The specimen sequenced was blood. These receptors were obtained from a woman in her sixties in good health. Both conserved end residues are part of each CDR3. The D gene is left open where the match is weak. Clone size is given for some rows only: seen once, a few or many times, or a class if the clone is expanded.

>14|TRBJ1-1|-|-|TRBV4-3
TGCGCCAGCAGCCAAGAAAACGGAAACACTGAAGCTTTCTTT
CASSQENGNTEAFF
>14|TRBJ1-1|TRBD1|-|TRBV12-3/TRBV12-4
TGTGCCAACTCGCCCGGCAGGGGGTCGGCTGAAGCTTTCTTT
CANSPGRGSAEAFF
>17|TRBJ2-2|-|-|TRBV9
TGTGCCAGCAGCGTAGCGGCGGGGGCCCGCTTGATCGGGGAGCTGTTTTTT
CASSVAAGARLIGELFF
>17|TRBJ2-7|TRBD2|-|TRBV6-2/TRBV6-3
TGTGCCAGCAGTTACCGAAGCGGACGAGCGGGAGGCTACGAGCAGTACTTC
CASSYRSGRAGGYEQYF
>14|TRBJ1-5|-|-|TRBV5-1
TGCGCCAGCAGCTGGGGAGAGGACAATCAGCCCCAGCATTTT
CASSWGEDNQPQHF
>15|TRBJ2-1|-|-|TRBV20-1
TGCAGTGCTAGTGGGAGGCAGGGGATCGGCAATGAGCAGTTCTTC
CSASGRQGIGNEQFF
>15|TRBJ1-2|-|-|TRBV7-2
TGTGCCAGCAGCTTAAAGGGGCCGGGAGACTATGGCTACACCTTC
CASSLKGPGDYGYTF
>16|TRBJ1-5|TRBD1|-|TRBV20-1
TGCAGTGCTAGGTGGACAGGCTACTATAGCAATCAGCCCCAGCATTTT
CSARWTGYYSNQPQHF
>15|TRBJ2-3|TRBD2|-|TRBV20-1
TGCAGTGCTAGGGGAACTCCGGGACTAGCAGATACGCAGTATTTT
CSARGTPGLADTQYF
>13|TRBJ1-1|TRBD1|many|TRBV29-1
TGCAGCGTCCAGGGACAGATGAACACTGAAGCTTTCTTT
CSVQGQMNTEAFF
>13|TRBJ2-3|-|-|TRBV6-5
TGTGCCAGCAGTTACGATCACACAGATACGCAGTATTTT
CASSYDHTDTQYF
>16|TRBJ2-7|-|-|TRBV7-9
TGTGCCAGCAGCTTAATGCGGTATTCTGGATCCGACGAGCAGTACTTC
CASSLMRYSGSDEQYF
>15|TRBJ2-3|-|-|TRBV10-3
TGTGCCATCAGTACGCTTGAGGTACAGAGGGGAACGCAGTATTTT
CAISTLEVQRGTQYF
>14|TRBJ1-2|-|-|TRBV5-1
TGCGCCAGCAGCTGGAGAAGGGGCAGTAGCGGCTACACCTTC
CASSWRRGSSGYTF
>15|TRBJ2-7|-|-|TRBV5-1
TGCGCCAGCAGCTTGTATGTTGAGGGAGAGGGCGAGCAGTACTTC
CASSLYVEGEGEQYF
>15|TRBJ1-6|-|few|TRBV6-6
TGTGCCAGCAGTCCCGGGGTCGTTGATAATTCACCCCTCCACTTT
CASSPGVVDNSPLHF
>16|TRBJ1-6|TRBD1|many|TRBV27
TGTGCCAGCAGTTTATCCTCGGACAGGGGCAACTCACCCCTCCACTTT
CASSLSSDRGNSPLHF
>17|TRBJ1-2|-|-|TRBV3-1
TGTGCCAGCAGCCAAGGTTTTCTTACAGGCCCTTCACTTGGCTACACCTTC
CASSQGFLTGPSLGYTF
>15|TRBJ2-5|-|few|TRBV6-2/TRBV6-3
TGTGCCAGCAGTTACGCTGGGACAATCCGGGAGACCCAGTACTTC
CASSYAGTIRETQYF
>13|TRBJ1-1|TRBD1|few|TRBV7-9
TGTGCCAGCAGCTCGCTTGACAGGGGGGTGGCTTTCTTT
CASSSLDRGVAFF
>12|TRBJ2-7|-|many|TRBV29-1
TGCAGCGTTGAGGCAGGGTCGGCCGAGCAGTACTTC
CSVEAGSAEQYF
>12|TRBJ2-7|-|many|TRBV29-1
TGCAGCGCCGGGACGGAATCCTACGAGCAGTACTTC
CSAGTESYEQYF
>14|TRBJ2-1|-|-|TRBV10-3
TGTGCCATCAGTACCGGGACAATTCGCGATGAGCAGTTCTTC
CAISTGTIRDEQFF
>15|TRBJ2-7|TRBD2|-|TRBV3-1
TGTGCCAGCAGTGACGGGACTAGCGGTTACAATGAGCAGTACTTC
CASSDGTSGYNEQYF
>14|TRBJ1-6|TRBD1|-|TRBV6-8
TGTGCCAGCAGTTATGACAGGGCCGATTCACCCCTCCACTTT
CASSYDRADSPLHF
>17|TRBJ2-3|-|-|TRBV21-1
TGTGCCAGCAGCGCGACCGGGACTAGCGGGAGCACAGATACGCAGTATTTT
CASSATGTSGSTDTQYF
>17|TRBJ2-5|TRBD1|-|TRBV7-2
TGTGCCAGCAGCCGATATGGGGACAGGGGTAATATCAATGAGCAGTACTTC
CASSRYGDRGNINEQYF
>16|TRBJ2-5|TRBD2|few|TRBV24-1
TGTGCCACCAGTGAGGCCCCCTCGCGGGGGAGAGAGACCCAGTACTTC
CATSEAPSRGRETQYF
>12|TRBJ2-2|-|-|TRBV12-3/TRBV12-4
TGTGCCAGCAAAAGAAACACCGGGGAGCTGTTTTTT
CASKRNTGELFF
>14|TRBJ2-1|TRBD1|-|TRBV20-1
TGCAGTGCTAGAGGAACAGGGGGCGCGAATGAGCAGTTCTTC
CSARGTGGANEQFF
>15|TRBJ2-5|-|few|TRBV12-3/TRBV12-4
TGCGCCAGCAGTCCGGTAGGGCTAGCGCAAGAGACCCAGTACTTC
CASSPVGLAQETQYF
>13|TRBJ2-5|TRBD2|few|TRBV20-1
TGCAGTGCTCCGGGGGGGTCCTCGGAGACCCAGTACTTC
CSAPGGSSETQYF
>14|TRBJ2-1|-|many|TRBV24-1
TGTGCCACCAGTGCGGGACCTACCTACAATGAGCAGTTCTTC
CATSAGPTYNEQFF
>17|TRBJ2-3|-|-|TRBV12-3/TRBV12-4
TGTGCCAGCGGAGATGCCACCGCACCGACAGACACAGATACGCAGTATTTT
CASGDATAPTDTDTQYF
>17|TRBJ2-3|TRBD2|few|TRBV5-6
TGTGCCAGCAGCTTGGCTAGCGGGGCTTACTTCACAGATACGCAGTATTTT
CASSLASGAYFTDTQYF
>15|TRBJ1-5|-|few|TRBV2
TGTGCCAGCAGTGATCGTGGACGAGGTCCACAGCCCCAGCATTTT
CASSDRGRGPQPQHF
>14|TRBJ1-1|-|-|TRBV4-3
TGCGCCAGCAGCCAAGGGGATGGGGGCACTGAAGCTTTCTTT
CASSQGDGGTEAFF
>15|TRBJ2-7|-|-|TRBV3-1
TGTGCCAGCAGCCCCTCAGCTGGGGGTTTGCACGAGCAGTACTTC
CASSPSAGGLHEQYF
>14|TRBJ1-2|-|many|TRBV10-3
TGTGCCATCAGCCCTAGATCAGCTAACTATGGCTACACCTTC
CAISPRSANYGYTF
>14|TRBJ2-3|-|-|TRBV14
TGTGCCAGCAGCCAAGGGGCCTACACAGATACGCAGTATTTT
CASSQGAYTDTQYF
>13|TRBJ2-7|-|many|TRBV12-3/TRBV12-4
TGTGCCAGCAGTTTTAAAAGAGCCCACGAGCAGTACTTC
CASSFKRAHEQYF
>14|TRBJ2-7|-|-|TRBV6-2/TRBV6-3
TGTGCCAGCAATCCGGGCCGGGGGCGCTACGAGCAGTACTTC
CASNPGRGRYEQYF